This T cell receptor beta chain was obtained from a study of identical twins. This CDR3 contains 14 residues. Looked up from germline, CDR1 is DFQATT and CDR2 is SNEGSKA (reference sequence). The V end was cut by 0 bases, the J end by 5 bases, with 14 bases between. Note on this clonotype: What it binds is not known.

Template switching introduced a universal primer site, and the cDNA bore unique molecular identifiers. TCRdb processed the 5' RACE reads anew with MiXCR; each CDR3 protein has one entry. The sample yields about 530,000 distinct CDR3 sequences, roughly 15% seen once. Overall study findings and caveats: In drawing conclusions, the study used cross-sectional statistical analysis and did not follow the same donors.

Healthy Caucasians were all of the donors. These records were also assigned to another study, of yellow fever vaccine responses in identical twins. That source notes: Reportedly, twins' vaccine T cell responses looked partly convergent and partly personalized.

The rearrangement uses TRBV20-1 and TRBJ2-7, with D possibly being TRBD2 (6 bases). This TCR was recovered from a woman aged 18 to 35 in good health. The sample consisted of CD4+ T cells sorted from blood. In nucleotides, the CDR3 is TGCAGTGCTAGAGATTTGGAGGGCGGGCACGAGCAGTACTTC. As protein: CSARDLEGGHEQYF.